This TCR beta chain is drawn from a study of beta chain features in type 1 diabetes. This clone was found a few times. Per the germline V gene, CDR1 is SGHRS and CDR2 is YFSETQ. This CDR3 comprises 11 residues. Trimming left V 0 bases short and J 10 bases short, with 6 bases between. As every portion of the isolated RNA was reverse transcribed, the sequencing read expressed TCRB transcripts. Clones were read by immunoSEQ multiplex PCR, and TCRdb kept only the in-frame ones, dropping some. The table includes 200,000 to 300,000 clones, 25% to 35% detected once. The sequence came from a man between 25 and 39 years old in good health. The sequencing input was central memory CD4+ T cells from blood. This rearrangement joins TRBV5-1 to TRBJ2-3; D unresolved. CDR3: CASSLEWAQYF. The CDR3 DNA follows: TGCGCCAGCAGCTTGGAGTGGGCGCAGTATTTT.